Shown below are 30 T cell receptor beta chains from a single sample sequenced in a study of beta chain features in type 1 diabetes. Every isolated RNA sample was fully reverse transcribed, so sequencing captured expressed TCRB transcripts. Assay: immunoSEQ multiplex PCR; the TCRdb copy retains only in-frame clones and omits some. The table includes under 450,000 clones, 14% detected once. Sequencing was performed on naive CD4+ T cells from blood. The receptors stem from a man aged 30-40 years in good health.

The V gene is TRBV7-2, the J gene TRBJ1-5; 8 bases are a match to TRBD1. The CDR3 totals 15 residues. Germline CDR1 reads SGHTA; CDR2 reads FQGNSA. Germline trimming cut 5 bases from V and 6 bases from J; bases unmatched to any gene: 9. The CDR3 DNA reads TGTGCCAGCAGCGCTCAGGGGGCGCAGGTTCAGCCCCAGCATTTT. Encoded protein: CASSAQGAQVQPQHF.

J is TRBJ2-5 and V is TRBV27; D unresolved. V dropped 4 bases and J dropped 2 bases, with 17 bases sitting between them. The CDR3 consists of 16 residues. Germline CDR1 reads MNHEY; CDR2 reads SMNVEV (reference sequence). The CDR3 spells CASSSHRHALQETQYF. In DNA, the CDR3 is TGTGCCAGCAGTTCTCACCGACACGCTTTGCAAGAGACCCAGTACTTC.

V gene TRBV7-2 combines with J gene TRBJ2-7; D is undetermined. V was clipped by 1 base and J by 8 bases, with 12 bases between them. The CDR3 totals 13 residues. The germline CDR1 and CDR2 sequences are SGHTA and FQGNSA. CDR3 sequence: CASSLGGLRKQYF. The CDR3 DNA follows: TGTGCCAGCAGCTTAGGGGGATTAAGAAAGCAGTACTTC.

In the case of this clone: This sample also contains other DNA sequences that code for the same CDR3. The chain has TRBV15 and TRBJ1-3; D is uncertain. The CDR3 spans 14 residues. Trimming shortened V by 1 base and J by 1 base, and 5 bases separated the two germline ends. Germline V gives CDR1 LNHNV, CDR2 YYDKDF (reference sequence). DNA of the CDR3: TGTGCCACCAGCAGAGTATCATCTGGAAACACCATATATTTT. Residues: CATSRVSSGNTIYF. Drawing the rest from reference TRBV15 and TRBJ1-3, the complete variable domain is DAMVIQNPRYQVTQFGKPVTLSCSQTLNHNVMYWYQQKSSQAPKLLFHYYDKDFNNEADTPDNFQSRRPNTSFCFLDIRSPGLGDTAMYLCATSRVSSGNTIYFGEGSWLTVV.

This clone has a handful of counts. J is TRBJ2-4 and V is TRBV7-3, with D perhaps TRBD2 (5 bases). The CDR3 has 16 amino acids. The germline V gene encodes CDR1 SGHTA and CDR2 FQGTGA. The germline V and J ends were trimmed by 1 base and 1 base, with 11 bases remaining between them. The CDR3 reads CASSLIATSAKNIQYF. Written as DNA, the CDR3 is TGTGCCAGCAGCTTAATTGCAACTAGTGCCAAAAACATTCAGTACTTC.

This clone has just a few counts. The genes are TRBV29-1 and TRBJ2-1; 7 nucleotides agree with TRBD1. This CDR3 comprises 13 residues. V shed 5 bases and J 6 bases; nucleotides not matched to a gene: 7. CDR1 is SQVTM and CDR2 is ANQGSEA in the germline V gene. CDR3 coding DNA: TGCAGCGTTCGGACAGGAGGAAGCAATGAGCAGTTCTTC. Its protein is CSVRTGGSNEQFF.

CDR3 coding DNA: TGCGCCAGCAGCTCCCTATACGAGCAGTACTTC. It specifies CASSSLYEQYF. The J gene is TRBJ2-7, the V gene TRBV5-1; no reliable D call. V was trimmed by 3 bases and J by 4 bases, leaving 5 bases between them. Germline V gene lookup returns CDR1 SGHRS and CDR2 YFSETQ. The CDR3 contains 11 residues.

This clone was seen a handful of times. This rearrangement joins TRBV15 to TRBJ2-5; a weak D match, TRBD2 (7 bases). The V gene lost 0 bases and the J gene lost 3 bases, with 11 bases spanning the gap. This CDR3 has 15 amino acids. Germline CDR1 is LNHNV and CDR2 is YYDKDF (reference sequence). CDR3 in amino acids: CATSREKGGEETQYF. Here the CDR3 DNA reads TGTGCCACCAGCAGAGAGAAAGGGGGGGAAGAGACCCAGTACTTC.

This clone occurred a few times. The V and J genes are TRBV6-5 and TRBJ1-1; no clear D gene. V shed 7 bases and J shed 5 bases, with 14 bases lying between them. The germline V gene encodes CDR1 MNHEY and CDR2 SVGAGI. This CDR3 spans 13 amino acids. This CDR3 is CASTLRVGTEAFF. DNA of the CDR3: TGTGCCAGCACTTTGCGTGTGGGGACTGAAGCTTTCTTT.

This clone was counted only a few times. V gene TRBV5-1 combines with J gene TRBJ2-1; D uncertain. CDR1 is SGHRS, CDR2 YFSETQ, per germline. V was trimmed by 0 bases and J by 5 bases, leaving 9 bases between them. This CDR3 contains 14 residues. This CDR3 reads CASSLGRLNNEQFF. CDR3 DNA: TGCGCCAGCAGCTTGGGGCGGCTAAACAATGAGCAGTTCTTC.

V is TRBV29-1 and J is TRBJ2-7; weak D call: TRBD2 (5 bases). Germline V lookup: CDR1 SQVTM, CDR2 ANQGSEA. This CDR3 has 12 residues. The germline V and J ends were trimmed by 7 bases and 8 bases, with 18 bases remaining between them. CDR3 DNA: TGCAGCGCTCAACTAGATGGTTTCAAGCAGTACTTC. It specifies CSAQLDGFKQYF.

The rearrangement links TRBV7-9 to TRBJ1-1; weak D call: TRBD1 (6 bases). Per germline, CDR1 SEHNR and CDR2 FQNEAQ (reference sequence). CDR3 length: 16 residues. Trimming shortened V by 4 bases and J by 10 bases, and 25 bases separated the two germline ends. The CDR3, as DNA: TGTGCCAGCAGCTCTGCTCAGGGGATTTCTCCCGGGGGAGCTTTCTTT. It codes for CASSSAQGISPGGAFF.

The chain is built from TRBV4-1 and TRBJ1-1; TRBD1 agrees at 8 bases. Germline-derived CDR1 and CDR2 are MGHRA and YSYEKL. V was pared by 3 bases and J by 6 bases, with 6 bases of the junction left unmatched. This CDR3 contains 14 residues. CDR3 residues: CASSQSTGDPEAFF. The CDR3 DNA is TGCGCCAGCAGCCAGTCGACAGGGGACCCTGAAGCTTTCTTT.

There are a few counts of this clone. This CDR3 reads CASSSLTLDEQFF. The CDR3 nucleotides read TGTGCCAGCAGCTCCTTGACTCTCGATGAGCAGTTCTTC. The genes are TRBV7-2 and TRBJ2-1; the D is unclear. Germline V CDR1 and CDR2: SGHTA, FQGNSA. V lost 4 bases, J lost 8 bases, and 12 bases lay in between. There are 13 residues in the CDR3.

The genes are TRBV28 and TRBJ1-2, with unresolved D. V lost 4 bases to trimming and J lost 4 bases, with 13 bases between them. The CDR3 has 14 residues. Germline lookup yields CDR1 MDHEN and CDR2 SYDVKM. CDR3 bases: TGTGCCAGCAGTTCGGGCCTCCGGAGCTATGGCTACACCTTC. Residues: CASSSGLRSYGYTF.

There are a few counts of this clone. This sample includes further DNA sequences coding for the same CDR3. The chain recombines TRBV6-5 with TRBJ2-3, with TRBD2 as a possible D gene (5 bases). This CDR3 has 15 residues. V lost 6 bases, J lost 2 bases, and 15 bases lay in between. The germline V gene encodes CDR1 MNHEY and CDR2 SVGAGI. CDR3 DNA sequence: TGTGCCAGCAGCCTCCTCGGGGAGCACACAGATACGCAGTATTTT. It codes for CASSLLGEHTDTQYF.

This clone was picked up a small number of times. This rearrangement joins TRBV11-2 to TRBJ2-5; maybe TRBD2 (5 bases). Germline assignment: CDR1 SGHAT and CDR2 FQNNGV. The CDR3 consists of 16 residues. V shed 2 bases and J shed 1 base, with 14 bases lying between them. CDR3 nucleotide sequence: TGTGCCAGCAGCTTATGGGTCGAGCGGTCCCAAGAGACCCAGTACTTC. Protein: CASSLWVERSQETQYF.

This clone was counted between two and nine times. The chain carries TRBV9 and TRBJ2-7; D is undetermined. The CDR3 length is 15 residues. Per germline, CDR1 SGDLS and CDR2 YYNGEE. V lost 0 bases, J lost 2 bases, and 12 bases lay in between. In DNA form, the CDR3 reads TGTGCCAGCAGCGTAGAGCCCAGTCTTACCTACGAGCAGTACTTC. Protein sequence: CASSVEPSLTYEQYF.

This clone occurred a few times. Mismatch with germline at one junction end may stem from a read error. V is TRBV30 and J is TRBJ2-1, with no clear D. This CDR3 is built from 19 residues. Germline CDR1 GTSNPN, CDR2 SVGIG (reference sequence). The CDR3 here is CPWSVALNDLSRSYNEQFF. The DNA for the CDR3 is TGTCCCTGGAGTGTAGCCCTTAACGACCTTTCACGCTCCTACAATGAGCAGTTCTTC.

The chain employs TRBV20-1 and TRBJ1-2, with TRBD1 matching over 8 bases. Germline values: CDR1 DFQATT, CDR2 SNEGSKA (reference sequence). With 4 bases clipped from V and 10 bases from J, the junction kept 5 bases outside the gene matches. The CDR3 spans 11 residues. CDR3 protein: CSANRGEVYTF. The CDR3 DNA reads TGCAGTGCTAACAGGGGGGAGGTCTACACCTTC.

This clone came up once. The CDR3 loop reads CASSPDGNQPQHF. CDR3 nucleotide sequence: TGTGCCAGCTCACCGGACGGCAATCAGCCCCAGCATTTT. This chain links TRBV18 with TRBJ1-5; D remains unclear. CDR1 and CDR2 (germline): KGHSH, LQKENI. Deletions cut 3 bases from V and 2 bases from J, with 5 bases between. This CDR3 contains 13 residues.

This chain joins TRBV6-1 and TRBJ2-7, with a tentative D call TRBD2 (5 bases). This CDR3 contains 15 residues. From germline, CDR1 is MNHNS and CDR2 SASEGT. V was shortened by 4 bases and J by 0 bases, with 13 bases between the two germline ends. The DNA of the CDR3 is TGTGCCAGCAGTGGGAGGAGTTCAAACTCCTACGAGCAGTACGTC. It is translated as CASSGRSSNSYEQYV.

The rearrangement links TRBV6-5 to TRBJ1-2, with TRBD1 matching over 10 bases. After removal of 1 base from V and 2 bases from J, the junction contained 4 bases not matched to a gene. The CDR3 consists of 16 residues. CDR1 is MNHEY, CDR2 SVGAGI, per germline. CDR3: CASSYLGQGQNYGYTF. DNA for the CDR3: TGTGCCAGCAGTTACTTGGGACAGGGGCAGAACTATGGCTACACCTTC.

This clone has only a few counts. The CDR3 region has the DNA TGTGCCAGCAGTCAGGGAATAGCCAAAAACATTCAGTACTTC. Translation: CASSQGIAKNIQYF. V is TRBV2 and J is TRBJ2-4; tentative D call: TRBD1 (5 bases). Germline V lookup: CDR1 SNHLY, CDR2 FYNNEI. V was cut by 5 bases and J by 0 bases, with 8 bases left in between. This CDR3 comprises 14 residues.

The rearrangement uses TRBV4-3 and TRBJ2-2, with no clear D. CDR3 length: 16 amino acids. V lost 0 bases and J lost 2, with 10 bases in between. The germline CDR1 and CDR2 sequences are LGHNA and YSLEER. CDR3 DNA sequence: TGCGCCAGCAGCCAAGATCGGCCGGAAAACACCGGGGAGCTGTTTTTT. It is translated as CASSQDRPENTGELFF.

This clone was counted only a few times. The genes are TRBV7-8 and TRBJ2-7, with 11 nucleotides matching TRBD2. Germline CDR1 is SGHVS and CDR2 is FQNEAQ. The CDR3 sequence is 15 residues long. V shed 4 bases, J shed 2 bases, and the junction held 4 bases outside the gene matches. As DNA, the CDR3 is TGTGCCAGCAGCTCGCGACTAGCGGGGACCTACGAGCAGTACGTC. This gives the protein CASSSRLAGTYEQYV.

The CDR3 DNA reads TGTGCCAGCTCACCAGGCAGGGGGAATCAGCCCCAGCATTTT. Translation: CASSPGRGNQPQHF. The chain couples TRBV18 to TRBJ1-5, with 7 bases fitting TRBD1. The germline CDR1 and CDR2 sequences are KGHSH and LQKENI. V lost 2 bases and J lost 4; bases outside the gene matches: 2. CDR3 length equals 14 residues.

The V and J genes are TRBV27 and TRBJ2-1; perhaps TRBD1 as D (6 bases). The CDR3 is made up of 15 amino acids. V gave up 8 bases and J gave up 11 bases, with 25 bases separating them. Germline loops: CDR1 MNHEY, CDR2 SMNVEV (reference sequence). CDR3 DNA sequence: TGTGCCAGCGGGGGCCCGGGCCAATGGGCAAGCAAGCAGTTCTTC. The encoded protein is CASGGPGQWASKQFF.

CDR3 coding DNA: TGTGCCAGCAGTGCAAGCGGGAGAGCCGGCGATACGCAGTATTTT. It yields the protein CASSASGRAGDTQYF. V is TRBV6-1 and J is TRBJ2-3; 8 bases are shared with TRBD2. This CDR3 region has 15 residues. CDR1 and CDR2 from the germline V gene are MNHNS and SASEGT. With 4 bases clipped from V and 6 bases from J, the junction kept 9 bases outside the gene matches.

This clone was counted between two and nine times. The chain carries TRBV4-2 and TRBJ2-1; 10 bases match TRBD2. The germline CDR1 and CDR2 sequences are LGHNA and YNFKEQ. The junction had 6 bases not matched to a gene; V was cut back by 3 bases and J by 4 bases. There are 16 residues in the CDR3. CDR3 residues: CASSQDGLAEYNEQFF. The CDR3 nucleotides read TGTGCCAGCAGCCAGGACGGACTAGCGGAGTACAATGAGCAGTTCTTC.